What follows are 2 T cell receptor beta chains derived from one specimen sequenced in a study of blood T cell repertoires in COVID-19 (dated by TCRdb to the early 2020s). The library was prepared using the immunoSEQ multiplex PCR assay. TCRdb obtained this table from immuneACCESS and retained in-frame rearrangements with V and J assigned. These tables miss some clones; where compared with another copy, unresolved V genes account for less than half of the shortfall, and the remainder is unexplained. A total of a few hundred thousand clones appear in this sample, more than 75% of them only once. The biggest ten clones account for roughly 1.2% of the sample. Sequenced material: PBMCs or T cells enriched from blood (not recorded which). The receptors here all came from a woman between 18 and 29 years old who had recovered from COVID-19.

This chain joins TRBV11-2 and TRBJ2-1, with D uncertain. Between the trimmed V and J ends, which lost 8 bases and 3 bases, there was a span of 11 bases. This CDR3 is built from 13 residues. Per germline, CDR1 SGHAT and CDR2 FQNNGV. CDR3 loop: CASFSDFYNEQFF. The CDR3 coding sequence is TGTGCCAGCTTCTCTGACTTCTACAATGAGCAGTTCTTC.

V gene TRBV6-5 combines with J gene TRBJ1-4; TRBD1 matches 9 bases. In germline, CDR1 is MNHEY, CDR2 SVGAGI. J gave up 7 bases and V 6 bases, and 9 bases lay outside the gene matches. There are 15 residues in the CDR3. Here the CDR3 reads CASRHRGRGSEKLFF. CDR3 nucleotides: TGTGCCAGCAGACACAGGGGGCGCGGGAGTGAAAAACTGTTTTTT.